This TCR beta chain was recorded in a study of blood T cell repertoires in COVID-19. Study as a whole: The origin of the acute and convalescent COVID-19 samples was the United States, Italy and Spain.

CDR1 and CDR2 (germline): SEHNR, FQNEAQ (reference sequence). The CDR3 covers 15 residues. With 1 base removed from V and 2 bases from J, the gap between germline ends came to 11 bases. Per the original methods: It was from reference gene primer amplification that nucleated cell counts were estimated. Assay used: immunoSEQ multiplex PCR; TCRdb lists only in-frame clones, some missing. V, J and clone size are taken as reported in that table, and D and trimming were inferred from the DNA itself. Here the sample spans 200,000 to 250,000 clones, roughly four fifths being singletons. It was during active infection that Seattle patients were enrolled and then longitudinally followed.

This chain connects TRBV7-9 to TRBJ2-5, with TRBD1 as a possible D gene (5 bases). Sequenced material: peripheral blood. The TCR sequence derives from a woman of 80 years or more with COVID-19, enrolled during active disease. The CDR3 bases are TGTGCCAGCAGCTTAGGGTGGGGCTTACAAGAGACCCAGTACTTC. Amino acids: CASSLGWGLQETQYF.